This TCR beta chain was identified during a study of control samples from healthy donors and cancer patients. TCRdb keeps only in-frame clones here, not all; method: immunoSEQ multiplex PCR. This sample has about 86,000 clones, with about 88% found just once. With 3 bases removed from V and 0 bases from J, the gap between germline ends came to 11 bases. The CDR3 totals 16 residues. The chain is built from TRBV23-1 and TRBJ2-2; D unclear. TRBV23-1 is labeled an ORF, and its function is uncertain. Material: PBMCs. This receptor was taken from a woman aged 50 to 65 with colorectal cancer. CDR3: CASSHIAPANTGELFF. CDR3 coding DNA: TGCGCCAGCAGTCACATAGCCCCCGCGAACACCGGGGAGCTGTTTTTT.